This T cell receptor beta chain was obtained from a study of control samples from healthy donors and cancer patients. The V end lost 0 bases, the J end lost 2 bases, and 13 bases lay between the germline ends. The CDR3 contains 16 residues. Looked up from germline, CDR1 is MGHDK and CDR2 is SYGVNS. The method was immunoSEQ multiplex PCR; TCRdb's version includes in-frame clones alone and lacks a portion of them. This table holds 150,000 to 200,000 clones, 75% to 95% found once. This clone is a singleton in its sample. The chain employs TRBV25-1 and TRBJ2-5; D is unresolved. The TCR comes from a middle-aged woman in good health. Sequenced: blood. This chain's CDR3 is CASSEYGSAVQETQYF. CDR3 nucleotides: TGTGCCAGCAGTGAATATGGGTCAGCTGTTCAAGAGACCCAGTACTTC. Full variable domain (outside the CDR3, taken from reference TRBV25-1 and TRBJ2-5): EADIYQTPRYLVIGTGKKITLECSQTMGHDKMYWYQQDPGMELHLIHYSYGVNSTEKGDLSSESTVSRIRTEHFPLTLESARPSHTSQYLCASSEYGSAVQETQYFGPGTRLLVL.